The 10 T cell receptor beta chains below come from one sample, sequenced in a study of blood T cell repertoires in COVID-19 (dated by TCRdb to 2018 to 2021). The library was built by means of the immunoSEQ multiplex PCR assay. Here the immuneACCESS table is served through TCRdb, limited to in-frame sequences with V and J called. Missing clones are a known gap in these copies; in checked studies unresolved V genes cover under half, and the rest lacks a known reason. The table for this sample lists some 95,000 clones; about 81% of them were counted only once. The ten largest clones represent approximately 25% of the sample. The sample consisted of peripheral blood. The receptors stem from an older man with acute or convalescent COVID-19.

A remark on this clone: The identical CDR3 is also encoded by other nucleotide sequences in the sample. V usage is TRBV6-5 and J usage is TRBJ1-1, with no clear D. The CDR3 has 13 amino acids. Germline V gene sequence: CDR1 MNHEY, CDR2 SVGAGI. V dropped 6 bases and J dropped 2 bases, with 10 bases sitting between them. CDR3 coding DNA: TGTGCCAGCAGGGAGACGGGAAACACTGAAGCTTTCTTT. It specifies CASRETGNTEAFF.

The CDR3 loop reads CAISSDRGSGNTIYF. CDR3 DNA sequence: TGTGCCATCAGTTCGGACAGGGGGTCCGGAAACACCATATATTTT. The gene calls are TRBV10-3 and TRBJ1-3; 10 nucleotides match TRBD1. The CDR3 has 15 amino acids. The germline CDR1 and CDR2 sequences are ENHRY and SYGVKD. J gave up 4 bases and V 5 bases, and 5 bases lay outside the gene matches.

The chain uses TRBV18 and TRBJ2-7; possible D gene TRBD2, 6 bases. Germline V gene sequence: CDR1 KGHSH, CDR2 LQKENI. With 2 bases removed from V and 2 bases from J, the gap between germline ends came to 13 bases. This CDR3 contains 15 residues. The CDR3 nucleotides are TGTGCCAGCTCACCATTTCTAACGGGGGCCTACGAGCAGTACTTC. Protein sequence: CASSPFLTGAYEQYF.

J is TRBJ2-1 and V is TRBV5-1; D perhaps matches TRBD2 (6 bases). The CDR3 totals 16 residues. Germline V gene lookup returns CDR1 SGHRS and CDR2 YFSETQ. V was pared by 4 bases and J by 4 bases, with 18 bases between. In DNA form, the CDR3 reads TGCGCCAGCAGCCGCGACTGGCCAGCGGGTTACAATGAGCAGTTCTTC. It translates to CASSRDWPAGYNEQFF.

This clone was seen a few times. V and J are TRBV28 and TRBJ2-7; 9 bases map to TRBD1. Germline CDR1 reads MDHEN; CDR2 reads SYDVKM. The V segment lost 5 bases and the J segment 0 bases; nucleotides outside the gene matches: 5. The CDR3 covers 15 residues. The chain's CDR3 is CASSPGGQGSYEQYF. CDR3 DNA: TGTGCCAGCAGTCCCGGGGGACAGGGCTCCTACGAGCAGTACTTC. The whole variable domain, remainder taken from reference TRBV28 and TRBJ2-7, is DVKVTQSSRYLVKRTGEKVFLECVQDMDHENMFWYRQDPGLGLRLIYFSYDVKMKEKGDIPEGYSVSREKKERFSLILESASTNQTSMYLCASSPGGQGSYEQYFGPGTRLTVT.

J is TRBJ2-3 and V is TRBV6-5; weak D call: TRBD2 (6 bases). The ends were cut back, 0 bases at V and 2 bases at J, with 12 bases in the middle. Germline values: CDR1 MNHEY, CDR2 SVGAGI. The CDR3 spans 16 residues. CDR3 in DNA: TGTGCCAGCAGTTACTCCAGCGGGCGGACCACAGATACGCAGTATTTT. The encoded protein is CASSYSSGRTTDTQYF.

J is TRBJ1-5 and V is TRBV28, with D possibly TRBD1 on 6 matching bases. Trimming left V 3 bases short and J 1 base short, with 10 bases between. The CDR3 consists of 15 residues. CDR1 is MDHEN and CDR2 is SYDVKM in the germline V gene. The CDR3: CASSFRGVSNQPQHF. For the CDR3, the DNA is TGTGCCAGCAGTTTCAGGGGAGTGAGCAATCAGCCCCAGCATTTT.

This clone occurred once. J is TRBJ1-1 and V is TRBV11-3; perhaps TRBD1 as D (5 bases). This CDR3 region has 17 residues. CDR1 and CDR2 (germline): SGHNT, YENEEA. V was pared by 0 bases and J by 5 bases, with 19 bases between. CDR3 sequence (DNA): TGTGCCAGCAGCTTAGATACCCCACTGGACATACCGACTGAAGCTTTCTTT. Protein product: CASSLDTPLDIPTEAFF.

The rearrangement joins TRBV19 to TRBJ2-3; TRBD2 agrees at 7 bases. J gave up 1 base and V 2 bases, and 6 bases lay outside the gene matches. Per germline, CDR1 LNHDA and CDR2 SQIVND (reference sequence). The CDR3 is made up of 16 amino acids. The CDR3: CASSILVRGGTDTQYF. The CDR3 nucleotides read TGTGCCAGTAGTATACTAGTTCGGGGGGGCACAGATACGCAGTATTTT.

Concerning this clone: Additional DNA sequences in this sample encode the identical CDR3. The rearrangement joins TRBV18 to TRBJ1-2; the D gene is possibly TRBD1 (5 bases). The V and J ends lost 2 bases and 7 bases respectively, with 11 bases between them. Germline V gene lookup returns CDR1 KGHSH and CDR2 LQKENI. The CDR3 consists of 13 residues. The CDR3 nucleotides are TGTGCCAGCTCACCAGAAACAGGCGGTGGCTACACCTTC. This sequence encodes CASSPETGGGYTF.